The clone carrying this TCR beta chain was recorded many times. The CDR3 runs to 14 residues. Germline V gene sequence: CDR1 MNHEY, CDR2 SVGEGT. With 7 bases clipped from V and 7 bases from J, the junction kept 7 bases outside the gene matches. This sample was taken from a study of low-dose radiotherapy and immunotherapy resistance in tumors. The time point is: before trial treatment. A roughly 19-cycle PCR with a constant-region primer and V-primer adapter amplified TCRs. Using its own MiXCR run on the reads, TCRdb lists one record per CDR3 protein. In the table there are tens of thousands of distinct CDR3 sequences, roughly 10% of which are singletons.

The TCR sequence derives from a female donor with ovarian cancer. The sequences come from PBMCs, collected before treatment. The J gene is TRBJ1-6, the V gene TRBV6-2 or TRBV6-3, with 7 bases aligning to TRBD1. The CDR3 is CASTRDSLNSPLHF. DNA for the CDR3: TGTGCCAGCACCAGGGACAGTTTAAATTCACCCCTCCACTTT.